These T cell receptor beta chains were read from a single sample in a study of response to subunit inactivated influenza vaccine. TCRdb ran MiXCR on the RT-PCR reads and lists one entry per CDR3 protein. Altogether about 620,000 distinct CDR3 sequences are present, 11% being singletons, with the ten largest covering approximately 10%. These same data were also listed under a study on T cells expressing NK-cell markers.

The input for sequencing was PBMCs from blood, taken on the day of vaccination. The receptors derive from a man in his fifties who received an inactivated influenza vaccine. Each CDR3 is given with its conserved first and last residue. A D gene is named only where the DNA matches it firmly. For some rows the clone size is stated as once, few or many, or as a class when expanded; others skip it.

v_call	d_call	j_call	clone_size	cdr3_nt	cdr3_aa
TRBV12-3/TRBV12-4	TRBD2	TRBJ2-1	-	TGTGCCAGCAGCTCGACTAGCGGGGACTGGGGCAATTACAATGAGCAGTTCTTC	CASSSTSGDWGNYNEQFF
TRBV12-3/TRBV12-4	-	TRBJ2-3	few	TGTGCCAGCAGTTTTCAGGGGTCGGGCGATACGCAGTATTTT	CASSFQGSGDTQYF
TRBV12-3/TRBV12-4	-	TRBJ2-2	few	TGTGCCGCAGGGAAAGACACCGGGGAGCTGTTTTTT	CAAGKDTGELFF
TRBV15	-	TRBJ2-7	-	TGTGCCACCAGCAGAGCGGCTAGCAGCTACGAGCAGTACTTC	CATSRAASSYEQYF
TRBV7-2	-	TRBJ1-4	few	TGTGCCAGCAGCACTACAGCAGCAACTAATGAAAAACTGTTTTTT	CASSTTAATNEKLFF
TRBV6-5	-	TRBJ1-1	-	TGTGCCAGCAGTTACTCGGGGCGTGCTACTGAAGCTTTCTTT	CASSYSGRATEAFF
TRBV12-3/TRBV12-4	-	TRBJ2-3	once	TGTGCCAGCAGGAGGGGTCTCGGCACAGATACGCAGTATTTT	CASRRGLGTDTQYF
TRBV28	TRBD1	TRBJ2-7	-	TGTGCCAGCAGGAACCGGGCAGGGGGCTCCTACGAGCAGTACTTC	CASRNRAGGSYEQYF
TRBV4-2	-	TRBJ2-2	-	TGTGCCAGCAGCGGGCGAGGGATGGTGGGGCACACCGGGGAGCTGTTTTTT	CASSGRGMVGHTGELFF
TRBV7-9	-	TRBJ2-3	-	TGTGCCAGCAGCCGAGCACAGGGTTCAGATACGCAGTATTTT	CASSRAQGSDTQYF
TRBV4-1	TRBD1	TRBJ2-1	few	TGCGCCAGCAGCCAACCCTACCGGGACAGGGAACACAATGAGCAGTTCTTC	CASSQPYRDREHNEQFF
TRBV15	-	TRBJ2-5	few	TGTGCCACCAGCAGAGTGGCAGAGCAAGAGACCCAGTACTTC	CATSRVAEQETQYF
TRBV5-4	-	TRBJ2-7	few	TGTGCCAGCAGCCGACAGAATATTCACGAGCAGTACTTC	CASSRQNIHEQYF
TRBV12-3/TRBV12-4	TRBD1	TRBJ2-2	few	TGTGCCAGCAGTACCGGGACAGGGGGCGGCGGGGAGCTGTTTTTT	CASSTGTGGGGELFF
TRBV6-5	TRBD1	TRBJ2-1	-	TGTGCCAGCAGCTACCCTGGACAGGGGCATGAGCAGTTCTTC	CASSYPGQGHEQFF
TRBV9	-	TRBJ1-3	few	TGTGCCAGCAGCGATGGCGGCTCTGGAAACACCATATATTTT	CASSDGGSGNTIYF
TRBV7-2	TRBD1	TRBJ2-1	-	TGTGCCAGCAGGGGTACAGGGGGAACGAGGTACAATGAGCAGTTCTTC	CASRGTGGTRYNEQFF
TRBV29-1	-	TRBJ2-3	-	TGCAGCATGAGAGGTCCCTTGAGCACAGATACGCAGTATTTT	CSMRGPLSTDTQYF
TRBV12-3/TRBV12-4	TRBD1	TRBJ2-7	many	TGTGCCAGCAGTCGCCCGGGACAGGGGTATTCCGAGCAGTACTTC	CASSRPGQGYSEQYF
TRBV5-1	TRBD1	TRBJ2-1	-	TGCGCCAGCAGCTTGGCGGTGGACAGGGGTGGCGAGCAGTTCTTC	CASSLAVDRGGEQFF
TRBV11-2	TRBD1	TRBJ2-5	-	TGTGCCAGCAGCCACCGGGACAGGGGGCGCTGGGTACCCCAAGAGACCCAGTACTTC	CASSHRDRGRWVPQETQYF
TRBV7-2	-	TRBJ2-4	-	TGTGCCAGCAGCTGGTACAGGGAGGACATTCAGTACTTC	CASSWYREDIQYF
TRBV7-9	TRBD1	TRBJ2-6	few	TGTGCCAGCAGCGTCCCGGGACAGGCACCTGGGGCCAACGTCCTGACTTTC	CASSVPGQAPGANVLTF
TRBV18	TRBD2	TRBJ2-7	-	TGTGCCAGCTCACCATCCAGGGAGGGTACCTACGAGCAGTACTTC	CASSPSREGTYEQYF
TRBV4-3	TRBD1	TRBJ2-1	-	TGCGCCAGCAGCCGCGACAGGGGGGGAGTTGAGCAGTTCTTC	CASSRDRGGVEQFF
TRBV20-1	TRBD1	TRBJ2-3	-	TGCAGTGCCCAGCCCGGACAGGGGGTTGTGTATTTT	CSAQPGQGVVYF
TRBV7-2	-	TRBJ1-2	many	TGTGCCAGCAGCTTAGTTTACTATGGCTACACCTTC	CASSLVYYGYTF
TRBV15	-	TRBJ2-3	many	TGTGCCACCAGCAGAGATAAAAGGTTTACAGATACGCAGTATTTT	CATSRDKRFTDTQYF
TRBV6-5	-	TRBJ2-2	once	TGTGCCATCAGTTACTACTACACGAACACCGGGGAGCTGTTTTTT	CAISYYYTNTGELFF
TRBV20-1	-	TRBJ1-2	-	TGCAGTGCTAACCGAAAGGCGGATGGCTACACCTTC	CSANRKADGYTF
TRBV15	TRBD2	TRBJ2-3	-	TGTGCCACCAGCAGCGGACTAGCGGATACAGATACGCAGTATTTT	CATSSGLADTDTQYF
TRBV20-1	-	TRBJ1-5	-	TGCAGTGGACGGGTGTACAATCAGCCCCAGCATTTT	CSGRVYNQPQHF
TRBV5-1	-	TRBJ2-1	-	TGCGCCAGCAGCCCGGGGACCAACTACAATGAGCAGTTCTTC	CASSPGTNYNEQFF
TRBV5-1	TRBD1	TRBJ2-5	-	TGCGCCAGCAGCACGCGATTAGGGGGCGTGGAGACCCAGTACTTC	CASSTRLGGVETQYF
TRBV18	TRBD2	TRBJ2-5	few	TGTGCCAGCTCACCTTCTCCGGGACTAGCGGGAGTTTTTCAAGAGACCCAGTACTTC	CASSPSPGLAGVFQETQYF
TRBV12-3/TRBV12-4	TRBD2	TRBJ2-3	medium-sized	TGTGCCAGCAGTTCCACTAGCGGGGGGGCGACAGATACGCAGTATTTT	CASSSTSGGATDTQYF
TRBV20-1	TRBD2	TRBJ2-3	few	TGCAGTGCTAGAGCTAGCGGGAGGCCGGATACGCAGTATTTT	CSARASGRPDTQYF
TRBV18	TRBD1	TRBJ1-1	-	TGTGCCAGCTCACCGTCGCAGGGGGCGTCTGAAGCTTTCTTT	CASSPSQGASEAFF
TRBV7-9	TRBD1	TRBJ2-5	-	TGTGCCAGCAGCCGCCGGGACAGTGGGCCTGAGACCCAGTACTTC	CASSRRDSGPETQYF